What follows are 19 T cell receptor beta chains derived from one specimen sequenced in a study of Graves' ophthalmopathy and Graves' hyperthyroidism. RNA transcripts were the template, and TCR beta CDR3 regions were amplified from them. HTBI-primed RT-PCR formed the first round, and a multiplex PCR formed the second. A single record per CDR3 protein comes from TCRdb applying MiXCR to the multiplex PCR reads. Among 150,000 or so distinct CDR3 sequences listed, around 40% were seen once. Specimen: peripheral blood. Receptors were obtained from a man aged 25 to 40 with Graves' ophthalmopathy.

This chain links TRBV15 with TRBJ2-7; perhaps D is TRBD1 or TRBD2 (5 bases each). The V and J ends lost 4 bases and 8 bases respectively, with 15 bases between them. CDR1 is LNHNV, CDR2 YYDKDF, per germline (reference sequence). The CDR3 length is 13 residues. The CDR3 sequence: CATSTGGGAKQYF. Here the CDR3 DNA reads TGTGCCACCAGCACGGGTGGGGGTGCCAAGCAGTACTTC.

In its sample, this clonotype was seen many times. The chain uses TRBV12-3 or TRBV12-4 and TRBJ2-7, with 9 bases that match TRBD1. With 4 bases clipped from V and 4 bases from J, the junction kept 11 bases outside the gene matches. This CDR3 has 16 residues. The CDR3 here is CASSWVTGQGPYEQYF. DNA of the CDR3: TGTGCCAGCAGTTGGGTAACGGGACAGGGCCCTTACGAGCAGTACTTC.

This clonotype was detected ten times or more. This rearrangement joins TRBV19 to TRBJ2-5; D unresolved. V lost 1 base, J lost 1 base, and 4 bases lay in between. Germline CDR1 LNHDA, CDR2 SQIVND (reference sequence). The CDR3 consists of 13 residues. CDR3 in amino acids: CASSIGSQETQYF. The CDR3 DNA is TGTGCCAGTAGTATAGGCAGCCAAGAGACCCAGTACTTC.

The chain recombines TRBV28 with TRBJ1-1; D gene unclear. Germline assignment: CDR1 MDHEN and CDR2 SYDVKM. This CDR3 is 13 amino acids long. Between the trimmed V and J ends, which lost 9 bases and 0 bases, there was a span of 11 bases. Written as DNA, the CDR3 is TGTGCCAGATACACCGGGATGAACACTGAAGCTTTCTTT. Translated: CARYTGMNTEAFF.

Here the CDR3 DNA reads TGTGCCAGCACCAACTTCGAACACACCGGGGAGCTGTTTTTT. Its protein product is CASTNFEHTGELFF. This sequence joins TRBV7-9 and TRBJ2-2; D call uncertain. The CDR3 has 14 residues. The V gene's germline CDR1 is SEHNR and CDR2 FQNEAQ (reference sequence). Deletions cut 7 bases from V and 3 bases from J, with 12 bases between.

This clonotype was detected many times. The chain has TRBV12-3 or TRBV12-4 and TRBJ2-7, with 10 bases fitting TRBD1. V lost 7 bases, J lost 4 bases, and 4 bases stayed unmatched. The CDR3 is 13 amino acids. CDR3 residues: CASTRDRGYEQYF. CDR3 in DNA: TGTGCCAGCACCCGGGACAGGGGATACGAGCAGTACTTC.

In DNA, the CDR3 is TGCAGTGCTAGAACCGGGACAGTACAAGAGACCCAGTACTTC. Protein: CSARTGTVQETQYF. The rearrangement uses TRBV20-1 and TRBJ2-5; 7 bases align to TRBD1. The CDR3 has 14 amino acids. Trimming took 2 bases from V and 2 from J; bases not matched to a gene: 5. Germline CDR1 reads DFQATT; CDR2 reads SNEGSKA (reference sequence).

This clonotype occurred many times. This sequence joins TRBV29-1 and TRBJ1-1; tentative D call: TRBD1 (5 bases). The CDR3 consists of 13 residues. The V gene's germline CDR1 is SQVTM and CDR2 ANQGSEA. The V end lost 0 bases, the J end lost 1 base, and 6 bases lay between the germline ends. CDR3 region: CSVEETGNTEAFF. In nucleotides, the CDR3 is TGCAGCGTTGAAGAAACAGGGAACACTGAAGCTTTCTTT.

Many counts were recorded for this clonotype. The V gene is TRBV7-6, the J gene TRBJ2-2; tentative D call: TRBD1 (7 bases). CDR3 length equals 18 residues. Germline values: CDR1 SGHVS, CDR2 FNYEAQ. Trimming cost V 5 bases and J 7 bases, with 26 bases left between them. The CDR3 bases are TGTGCCAGCAGCCTCCATCGCCGACAGGGAGGCGGTTACGGGGAGCTGTTTTTT. Its translation is CASSLHRRQGGGYGELFF.

This clonotype was detected ten times or more. The rearrangement uses TRBV10-3 and TRBJ2-7; D remains unclear. Trimming pared 11 bases from V and 5 bases from J, leaving 10 bases between. CDR3 length equals 10 residues. Germline lookup yields CDR1 ENHRY and CDR2 SYGVKD. The CDR3 region is CALPSHEQYF. CDR3 sequence (DNA): TGTGCCCTCCCGTCCCACGAGCAGTACTTC.

The V gene is TRBV6-5, the J gene TRBJ2-7, with a possible D match to TRBD2 (6 bases). Per germline, CDR1 MNHEY and CDR2 SVGAGI. This CDR3 comprises 15 residues. V was pared by 4 bases and J by 0 bases, with 13 bases between. In DNA form, the CDR3 reads TGTGCCAGCAGTTTGAGGCGGGATCGCTCCTACGAGCAGTACTTC. Protein sequence: CASSLRRDRSYEQYF.

The chain employs TRBV27 and TRBJ2-5, with 7 positions matching TRBD2. Germline V lookup: CDR1 MNHEY, CDR2 SMNVEV (reference sequence). With V trimmed by 4 bases and J by 3 bases, 5 bases remained unmatched. The CDR3 totals 14 residues. The CDR3 DNA is TGTGCCAGCAGTTCGACCGGGACTAAAGAGACCCAGTACTTC. Amino acids: CASSSTGTKETQYF.

Ten or more counts support this clonotype. CDR3 in DNA: TGTGCCAGCAGTTTTGGCAGGACATATGTCTACGAGCAGTACTTC. Its protein product is CASSFGRTYVYEQYF. The gene calls are TRBV28 and TRBJ2-7, with D perhaps matching TRBD1 (5 bases). The CDR3 runs to 15 residues. V lost 3 bases and J lost 3, with 15 bases in between. Germline V gene sequence: CDR1 MDHEN, CDR2 SYDVKM.

This clonotype was seen many times. V and J are TRBV5-2 and TRBJ2-7; the table's D call TRBD2 went unverified against the DNA. TRBV5-2 has pseudogene status. The CDR3 loop spans 22 amino acids. The DNA for the CDR3 is TGTGCCAGCAACTCCATTTGGACTAGCGGGAGTAGGAATCAGAGTGGAACCTACGAGCAGTACTTC. Its translation is CASNSIWTSGSRNQSGTYEQYF.

This clonotype was detected ten times or more. The chain links TRBV6-2 or TRBV6-3 to TRBJ2-7, with D possibly matching TRBD2 (6 bases). The germline gives CDR1 MNHEY, CDR2 SVGEGT. The CDR3 totals 14 residues. V was cut by 7 bases and J by 1 base, with 14 bases left in between. Here the CDR3 DNA reads TGTGCCAGCATCGGGACTGGTAGGTCCTACGAGCAGTACTTC. Its translation: CASIGTGRSYEQYF.

The chain is built from TRBV6-5 and TRBJ2-5, with D perhaps TRBD1 (6 bases). Per germline, CDR1 MNHEY and CDR2 SVGAGI. The CDR3 is 16 amino acids. The V end lost 2 bases, the J end lost 0 bases, and 13 bases lay between the germline ends. The CDR3 here is CASSYAGTSYQETQYF. CDR3 nucleotides: TGTGCCAGCAGTTACGCCGGGACATCGTACCAAGAGACCCAGTACTTC.

This clonotype was counted at least ten times. The chain uses TRBV29-1 and TRBJ1-1; 8 nucleotides agree with TRBD1. This CDR3 region has 12 residues. Germline lookup yields CDR1 SQVTM and CDR2 ANQGSEA. J was trimmed by 11 bases and V by 1 base; bases with no gene match: 6. The CDR3 here is CSVEAGGGNAFF. The CDR3 DNA is TGCAGCGTTGAAGCAGGGGGCGGGAATGCTTTCTTT.

The V and J genes are TRBV12-3 or TRBV12-4 and TRBJ1-1; tentatively, D is TRBD1 (5 bases). Trimming pared 6 bases from V and 4 bases from J, leaving 9 bases between. The length of the CDR3 is 12 residues. CDR3 DNA sequence: TGTGCCAGCAGCAGGGTTAGCACTGAAGCTTTCTTT. It codes for CASSRVSTEAFF.

This clonotype was seen at least ten times. The chain uses TRBV6-1 and TRBJ2-5, with 7 positions matching TRBD2. The CDR3 has 15 amino acids. The V segment lost 6 bases and the J segment 0 bases; nucleotides outside the gene matches: 7. From germline, CDR1 is MNHNS and CDR2 SASEGT. CDR3 coding DNA: TGTGCCAGCAGGGTGACTAGCACTAACCAAGAGACCCAGTACTTC. Its protein product is CASRVTSTNQETQYF.